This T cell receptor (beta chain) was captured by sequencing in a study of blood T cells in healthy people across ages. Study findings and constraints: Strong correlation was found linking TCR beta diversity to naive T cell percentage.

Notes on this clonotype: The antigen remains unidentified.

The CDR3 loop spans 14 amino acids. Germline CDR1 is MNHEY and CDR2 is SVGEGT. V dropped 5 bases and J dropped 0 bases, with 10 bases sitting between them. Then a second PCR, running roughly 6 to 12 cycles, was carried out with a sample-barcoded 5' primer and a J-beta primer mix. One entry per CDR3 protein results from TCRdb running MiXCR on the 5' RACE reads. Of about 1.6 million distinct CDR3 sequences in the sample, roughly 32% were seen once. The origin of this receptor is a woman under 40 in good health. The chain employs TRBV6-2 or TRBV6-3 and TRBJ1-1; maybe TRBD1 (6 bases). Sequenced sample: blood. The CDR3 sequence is CASSKGGMNTEAFF. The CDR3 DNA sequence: TGTGCCAGCAGTAAGGGGGGGATGAACACTGAAGCTTTCTTT.